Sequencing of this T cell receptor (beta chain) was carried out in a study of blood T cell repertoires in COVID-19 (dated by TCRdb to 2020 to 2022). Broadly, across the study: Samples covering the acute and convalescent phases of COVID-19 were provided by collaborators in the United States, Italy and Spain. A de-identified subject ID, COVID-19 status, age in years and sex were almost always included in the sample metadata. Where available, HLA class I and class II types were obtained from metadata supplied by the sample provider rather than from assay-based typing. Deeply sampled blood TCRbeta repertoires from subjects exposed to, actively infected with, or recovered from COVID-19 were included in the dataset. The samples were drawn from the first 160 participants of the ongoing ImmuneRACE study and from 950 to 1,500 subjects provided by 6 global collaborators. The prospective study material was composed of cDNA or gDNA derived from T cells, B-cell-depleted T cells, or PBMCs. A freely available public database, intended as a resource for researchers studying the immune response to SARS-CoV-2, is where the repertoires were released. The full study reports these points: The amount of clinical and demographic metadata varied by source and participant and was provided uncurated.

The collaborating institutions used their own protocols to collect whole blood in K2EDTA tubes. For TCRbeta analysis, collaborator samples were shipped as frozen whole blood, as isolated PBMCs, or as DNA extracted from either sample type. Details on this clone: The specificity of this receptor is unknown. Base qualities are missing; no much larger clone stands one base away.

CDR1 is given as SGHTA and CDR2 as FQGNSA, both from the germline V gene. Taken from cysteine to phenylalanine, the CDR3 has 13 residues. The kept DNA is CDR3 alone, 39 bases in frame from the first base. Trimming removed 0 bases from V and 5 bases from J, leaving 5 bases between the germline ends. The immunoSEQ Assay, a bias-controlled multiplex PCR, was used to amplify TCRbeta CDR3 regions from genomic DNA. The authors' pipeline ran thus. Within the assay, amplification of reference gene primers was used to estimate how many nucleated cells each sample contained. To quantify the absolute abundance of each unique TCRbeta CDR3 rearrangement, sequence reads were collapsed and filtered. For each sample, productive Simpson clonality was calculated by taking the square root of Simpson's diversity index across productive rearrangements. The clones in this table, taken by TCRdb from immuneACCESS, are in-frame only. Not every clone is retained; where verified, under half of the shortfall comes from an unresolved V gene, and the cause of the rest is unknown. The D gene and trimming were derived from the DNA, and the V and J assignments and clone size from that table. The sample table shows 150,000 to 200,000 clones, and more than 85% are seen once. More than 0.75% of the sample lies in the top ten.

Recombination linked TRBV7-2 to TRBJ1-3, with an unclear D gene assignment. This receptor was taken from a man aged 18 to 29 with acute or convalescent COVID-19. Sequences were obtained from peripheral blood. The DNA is TGTGCCAGCAGCTTAGCGCTACGAAACACCATATATTTT. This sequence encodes CASSLALRNTIYF.